This T cell receptor beta chain was sequenced during a study of OX40 agonist ivuxolimab in advanced cancers. Across the study: Hepatocellular carcinoma, melanoma, renal cell or head and neck cancer occurred in dose-escalation patients. Overall study results and limits: Researchers did not determine the expanded peripheral T cells' antigen specificity. Clonal expansion from baseline to week 6 occurred in both CD4+ and CD8+ T cells.

The V end was cut by 2 bases, the J end by 8 bases, with 10 bases between. Germline lookup yields CDR1 MNHNY and CDR2 SVGAGI (reference sequence). The CDR3 is made up of 13 amino acids. TCRdb's copy holds only in-frame clones and misses some; the assay was immunoSEQ multiplex PCR. The top ten hold approximately 0.15% of the sample, which has 100,000 to 150,000 clones, roughly 93% seen once. In regard to this clone: What it recognizes is unknown.

The chain couples TRBV6-6 to TRBJ2-1, with D unresolved. Material: CD4+ or CD8+ T cells sorted from blood, obtained in a trial of the OX40 agonist ivuxolimab. The clonotype comes from an adult with an advanced solid tumor such as melanoma, head and neck, liver or kidney cancer. CDR3: CASSYASWDEQFF. The CDR3 DNA sequence: TGTGCCAGCAGTTACGCCTCTTGGGATGAGCAGTTCTTC.